This TCR beta chain appears in the sequencing data of a study of cytomegalovirus exposure and HLA in healthy donors. Whole-study results and caveats: A previous analysis found most TCR beta V segments productive roughly 87% or roughly 30% of the time.

The CDR3 covers 16 residues. The germline gives CDR1 MNHNS, CDR2 SASEGT. As for this clone: The antigen is unknown.

The study ran its PCR with 60 Vbeta and 13 Jbeta primers. Assay used: immunoSEQ multiplex PCR; TCRdb lists only in-frame clones, some missing. This sample has around 300,000 clones, with roughly 90% found just once. The sequencing sample was made of PBMCs. This receptor was obtained from a woman between 18 and 30 years old in good health and CMV-seronegative. V gene TRBV6-1 combines with J gene TRBJ2-5; possibly TRBD1 for D (6 bases). The end of the DNA fits TRBJ2-7 better, so the J call may be wrong. CDR3 loop: CASSATGSRGIYEQYF. The CDR3 DNA reads as TGTGCCAGCAGTGCCACAGGGTCGCGAGGGATTTACGAGCAGTACTTC.